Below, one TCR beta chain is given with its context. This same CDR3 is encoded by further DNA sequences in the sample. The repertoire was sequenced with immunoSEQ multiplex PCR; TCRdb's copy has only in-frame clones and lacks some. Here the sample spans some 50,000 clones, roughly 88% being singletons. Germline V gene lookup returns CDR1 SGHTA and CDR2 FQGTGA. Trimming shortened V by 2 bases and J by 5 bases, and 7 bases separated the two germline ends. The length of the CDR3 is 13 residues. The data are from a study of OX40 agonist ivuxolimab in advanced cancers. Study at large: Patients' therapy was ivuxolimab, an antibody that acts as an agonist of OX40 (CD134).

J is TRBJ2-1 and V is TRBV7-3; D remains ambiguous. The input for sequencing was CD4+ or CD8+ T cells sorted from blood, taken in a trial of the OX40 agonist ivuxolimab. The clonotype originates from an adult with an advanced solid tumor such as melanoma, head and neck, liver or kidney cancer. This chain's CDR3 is CASSLGINNEQFF. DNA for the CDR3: TGTGCCAGCAGCTTAGGGATTAACAATGAGCAGTTCTTC.